Below are 19 T cell receptor beta chains sequenced from a single sample in a study of blood T cell repertoires in COVID-19. Profiled with immunoSEQ multiplex PCR; TCRdb holds only in-frame clones, not every one. The table records about 300,000 clones, roughly 80% of them present only once. The specimen was peripheral blood. The receptors here all came from a human donor with COVID-19, enrolled during active disease. The donor label of this sample is uncertain.

The gene calls are TRBV1 and TRBJ1-2; TRBD1, the table's D call, was not compared with the DNA. TRBV1 counts as a pseudogene. The CDR3 extends over 16 amino acids. CDR3 DNA sequence: TGCACCAAGCAGGGACAGGCGCCTTACTCTAACTATGGCTACACCTTC. Protein sequence: CTKQGQAPYSNYGYTF.

This clone has just one count. The DNA for the CDR3 is TGTGCCAGCAGCCAAGGTAGTGCCTCCTACGAGCAGTACTTC. Protein sequence: CASSQGSASYEQYF. The rearrangement joins TRBV3-1 (or the pseudogene TRBV3-2) to TRBJ2-7; D gene unclear. Deletions cut 1 base from V and 0 bases from J, with 7 bases between. Germline loops: CDR1 LGHDT, CDR2 YNNKEL (reference sequence). The CDR3 contains 14 residues.

The gene calls are TRBV5-6 and TRBJ1-5; TRBD1 is a possible D gene (6 bases). With 1 base removed from V and 2 bases from J, the gap between germline ends came to 10 bases. The CDR3 length is 15 residues. Germline CDR1 and CDR2: SGHDT and YYEEEE. CDR3: CASSLRGIRNQPQHF. CDR3 nucleotides: TGTGCCAGCAGCTTGAGGGGGATCCGCAATCAGCCCCAGCATTTT.

This clone appeared once. The chain links TRBV11-2 to TRBJ2-2; 7 bases align to TRBD2. Per germline, CDR1 SGHAT and CDR2 FQNNGV. The trim removed 6 bases at V and 6 bases at J, leaving 4 bases unmatched. The CDR3 has 13 amino acids. In nucleotides, the CDR3 is TGTGCCAGCAGTTTCGGACTAGCCGGGGAGCTGTTTTTT. It is translated as CASSFGLAGELFF.

The chain recombines TRBV19 with TRBJ1-3; 8 positions agree with TRBD1. Germline CDR1 is LNHDA and CDR2 is SQIVND (reference sequence). The CDR3 is made up of 13 amino acids. V was clipped by 8 bases and J by 0 bases; unmatched bases: 0. The DNA for the CDR3 is TGTGCCAGTGGGACAGGCTCTGGAAACACCATATATTTT. Translating it yields CASGTGSGNTIYF.

This chain joins TRBV6-2 or TRBV6-3 and TRBJ1-5; D may be TRBD1 (5 bases). The CDR3 length is 13 residues. V dropped 7 bases and J dropped 7 bases, with 14 bases sitting between them. CDR1 is MNHEY, CDR2 SVGEGT, per germline. CDR3 nucleotides: TGTGCCAGCACCCCGGCAGGGTACCAGCCCCAGCATTTT. Protein sequence: CASTPAGYQPQHF.

The table lists this clone with a count of one. The chain links TRBV5-6 to TRBJ2-2; no clear D gene. The V and J ends lost 2 bases and 7 bases respectively, with 9 bases between them. Germline CDR1 and CDR2: SGHDT and YYEEEE. This CDR3 has 13 amino acids. Written as DNA, the CDR3 is TGTGCCAGCAGCTTACCTCTAAACGGGGAGCTGTTTTTT. It encodes CASSLPLNGELFF.

The chain links TRBV6-2 or TRBV6-3 to TRBJ2-7; 8 bases match TRBD1. The CDR3 totals 15 residues. Germline V gene sequence: CDR1 MNHEY, CDR2 SVGEGT. The junction had 9 bases not matched to a gene; V was cut back by 6 bases and J by 2 bases. The CDR3 nucleotides are TGTGCCAGCAGCTTGAAGACAGGGGCGGCCTACGAGCAGTACTTC. Translated: CASSLKTGAAYEQYF.

The rearrangement uses TRBV5-1 and TRBJ2-5, with D perhaps TRBD1 (5 bases). CDR1 and CDR2 from the germline V gene are SGHRS and YFSETQ. With 1 base removed from V and 1 base from J, the gap between germline ends came to 11 bases. This CDR3 has 15 amino acids. The CDR3 sequence is CASSLSGRGQETQYF. CDR3 DNA sequence: TGCGCCAGCAGCTTGAGTGGTAGGGGCCAAGAGACCCAGTACTTC.

This chain joins TRBV23-1 and TRBJ2-3; 15 nucleotides agree with TRBD2. TRBV23-1 is an ORF; its function is uncertain. V lost 6 bases, J lost 0 bases, and 19 bases stayed unmatched. The CDR3 contains 22 residues. The chain's CDR3 is CASRHTEPGLAGGPASTDTQYF. CDR3 coding DNA: TGCGCCAGCAGGCATACAGAACCGGGACTAGCGGGAGGACCCGCTAGCACAGATACGCAGTATTTT.

This clone was seen a few times. The chain joins TRBV4-3 to TRBJ1-1, with D tentatively TRBD1 (5 bases). The V gene lost 1 base and the J gene lost 4 bases, with 13 bases spanning the gap. Germline V gives CDR1 LGHNA, CDR2 YSLEER. There are 15 residues in the CDR3. DNA for the CDR3: TGCGCCAGCAGCCAAGGCCCAGGGAGGGCCACTGAAGCTTTCTTT. Translating it yields CASSQGPGRATEAFF.

The gene calls are TRBV18 and TRBJ2-1; 8 bases agree with TRBD2. The J segment lost 9 bases and the V segment lost 5 bases, leaving 9 bases of the junction unmatched. Per germline, CDR1 KGHSH and CDR2 LQKENI. The CDR3 length is 14 residues. The CDR3 sequence is CASSIVGSGGEQFF. The CDR3 region has the DNA TGTGCCAGCTCAATTGTCGGGAGCGGGGGTGAGCAGTTCTTC.

This sequence joins TRBV30 and TRBJ2-7; D is possibly TRBD1 (6 bases). Trimming took off 3 bases at V and 4 bases at J, with 10 bases between the two ends. CDR1 is GTSNPN, CDR2 SVGIG, per germline (reference sequence). The CDR3 totals 12 residues. This chain's CDR3 is CAWSIDRYEQYF. As DNA, the CDR3 is TGTGCCTGGAGCATAGACAGGTACGAGCAGTACTTC.

The rearrangement uses TRBV6-5 and TRBJ2-2; D ambiguous. V gave up 4 bases and J gave up 6 bases, with 3 bases separating them. This CDR3 has 11 amino acids. CDR1 is MNHEY, CDR2 SVGAGI, per germline. Written as DNA, the CDR3 is TGTGCCAGCAGTTTCTCCGGGGAGCTGTTTTTT. It codes for CASSFSGELFF.

This clone has only one observation. This chain joins TRBV4-3 and TRBJ2-7, with no clear D. The germline gives CDR1 LGHNA, CDR2 YSLEER. V was clipped by 3 bases and J by 2 bases, with 8 bases between them. The CDR3 loop spans 13 amino acids. CDR3 in DNA: TGCGCCAGCAGCCAGCGCGGAGCCTACGAGCAGTACTTC. This encodes CASSQRGAYEQYF.

The chain joins TRBV9 to TRBJ1-4; 7 bases match TRBD1. Germline V gene data show CDR1 as SGDLS and CDR2 as YYNGEE. CDR3 length: 14 residues. V lost 3 bases and J lost 4; bases outside the gene matches: 3. Here the CDR3 DNA reads TGTGCCAGCAGCGCGACAGGGCATAATGAAAAACTGTTTTTT. Its translation is CASSATGHNEKLFF.

This chain uses TRBV7-5 with TRBJ2-2; the D segment call TRBD1 is taken from the table without a DNA check. TRBV7-5 is a pseudogene. This CDR3 has 17 amino acids. The CDR3 region is CARSLVGGINNTGELFF. The CDR3 nucleotides read TGTGCCAGAAGCTTAGTAGGGGGTATCAATAACACCGGGGAGCTGTTTTTT.

The chain joins TRBV30 to TRBJ2-1; the D gene is possibly TRBD2 (6 bases). Deletions cut 2 bases from V and 5 bases from J, with 10 bases between. The CDR3 consists of 13 residues. Germline CDR1 and CDR2: GTSNPN and SVGIG (reference sequence). For the CDR3, the DNA is TGTGCCTGGAGTACCCTAGCGAACAATGAGCAGTTCTTC. Its protein product is CAWSTLANNEQFF.

The chain couples TRBV19 to TRBJ2-3, with a possible D match to TRBD1 (5 bases). CDR3 length: 16 amino acids. Germline V gene sequence: CDR1 LNHDA, CDR2 SQIVND (reference sequence). V shed 3 bases and J shed 0 bases, with 13 bases lying between them. The CDR3: CASSIGTGESTDTQYF. In nucleotides, the CDR3 is TGTGCCAGTAGTATTGGTACAGGCGAAAGCACAGATACGCAGTATTTT.